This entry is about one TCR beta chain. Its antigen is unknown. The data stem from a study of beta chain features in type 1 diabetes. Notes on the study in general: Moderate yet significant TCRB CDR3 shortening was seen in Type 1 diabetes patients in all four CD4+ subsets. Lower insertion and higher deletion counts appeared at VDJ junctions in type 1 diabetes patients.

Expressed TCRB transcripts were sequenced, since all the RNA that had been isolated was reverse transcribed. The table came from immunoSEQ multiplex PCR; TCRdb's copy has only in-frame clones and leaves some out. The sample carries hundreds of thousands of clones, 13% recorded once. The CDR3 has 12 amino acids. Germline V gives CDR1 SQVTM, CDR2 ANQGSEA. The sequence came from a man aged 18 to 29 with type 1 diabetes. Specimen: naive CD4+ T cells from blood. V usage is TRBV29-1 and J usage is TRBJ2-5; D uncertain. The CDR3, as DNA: TGCGGCTCTAGGTTCTTCCAAGAGACCCAGTACTTC. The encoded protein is CGSRFFQETQYF.